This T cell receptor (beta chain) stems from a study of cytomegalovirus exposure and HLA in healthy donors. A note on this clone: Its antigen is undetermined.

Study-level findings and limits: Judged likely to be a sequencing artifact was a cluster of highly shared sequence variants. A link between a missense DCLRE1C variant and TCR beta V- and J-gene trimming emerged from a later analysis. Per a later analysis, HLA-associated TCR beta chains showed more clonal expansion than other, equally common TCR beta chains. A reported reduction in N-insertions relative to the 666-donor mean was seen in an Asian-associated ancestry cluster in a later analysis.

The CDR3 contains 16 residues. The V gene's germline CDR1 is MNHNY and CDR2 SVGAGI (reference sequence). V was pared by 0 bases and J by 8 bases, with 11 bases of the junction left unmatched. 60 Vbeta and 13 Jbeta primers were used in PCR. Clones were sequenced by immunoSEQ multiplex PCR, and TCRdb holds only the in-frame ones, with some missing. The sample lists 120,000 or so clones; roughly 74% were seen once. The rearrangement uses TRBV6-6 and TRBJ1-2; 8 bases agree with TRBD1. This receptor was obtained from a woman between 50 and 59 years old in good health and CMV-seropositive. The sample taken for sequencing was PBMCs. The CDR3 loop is CASSYSKARGLKGYTF. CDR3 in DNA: TGTGCCAGCAGTTACTCGAAAGCCAGGGGGCTCAAGGGCTACACCTTC.